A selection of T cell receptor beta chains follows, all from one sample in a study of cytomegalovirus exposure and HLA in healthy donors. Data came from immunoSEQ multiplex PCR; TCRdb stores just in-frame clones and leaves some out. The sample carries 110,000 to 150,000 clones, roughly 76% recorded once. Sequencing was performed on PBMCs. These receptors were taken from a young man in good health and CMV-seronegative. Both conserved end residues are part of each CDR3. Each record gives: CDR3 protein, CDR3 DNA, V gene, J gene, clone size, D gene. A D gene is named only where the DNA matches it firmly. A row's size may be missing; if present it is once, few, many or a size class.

CDR3aa: CASSQQGRLNTEAFF
CDR3nt: TGTGCCAGCAGCCAACAGGGGAGGCTGAACACTGAAGCTTTCTTT
v_gene: TRBV2
j_gene: TRBJ1-1
abundance: -
d_gene: TRBD1

CDR3aa: CASSPSGQEHYNEQFF
CDR3nt: TGTGCCAGCAGCCCCAGTGGGCAGGAACATTACAATGAGCAGTTCTTC
v_gene: TRBV5-4
j_gene: TRBJ2-1
abundance: -
d_gene: -

CDR3aa: CASSYDRNTEAFF
CDR3nt: TGTGCCAGCAGTTATGACAGGAACACTGAAGCTTTCTTT
v_gene: TRBV2
j_gene: TRBJ1-1
abundance: few
d_gene: -

CDR3aa: CASRGGGGETQYF
CDR3nt: TGTGCCAGTAGGGGGGGAGGAGGGGAGACCCAGTACTTC
v_gene: TRBV19
j_gene: TRBJ2-5
abundance: few
d_gene: -

CDR3aa: CASSPQTSGGPRTQYF
CDR3nt: TGTGCCAGCAGTCCTCAGACTAGCGGGGGGCCAAGGACCCAGTACTTC
v_gene: TRBV27
j_gene: TRBJ2-5
abundance: -
d_gene: TRBD2

CDR3aa: CASSLIGGDTQYF
CDR3nt: TGTGCCAGCAGTTTGATCGGCGGAGATACGCAGTATTTT
v_gene: TRBV28
j_gene: TRBJ2-3
abundance: -
d_gene: -

CDR3aa: CASSLVYSKETQYF
CDR3nt: TGTGCCAGCAGCTTGGTGTACAGCAAGGAGACCCAGTACTTC
v_gene: TRBV5-4
j_gene: TRBJ2-5
abundance: -
d_gene: -

CDR3aa: CASSPRLGGSYGYTF
CDR3nt: TGTGCCAGCAGCCCTCGACTGGGGGGAAGCTATGGCTACACCTTC
v_gene: TRBV5-6
j_gene: TRBJ1-2
abundance: -
d_gene: -

CDR3aa: CATHPAGTDTQYF
CDR3nt: TGTGCCACCCACCCCGCAGGCACAGATACGCAGTATTTT
v_gene: TRBV19
j_gene: TRBJ2-3
abundance: -
d_gene: -

CDR3aa: CASSSGYQGVIYGYTF
CDR3nt: TGTGCCAGCAGCTCCGGGTATCAGGGGGTGATCTATGGCTACACCTTC
v_gene: TRBV7-9
j_gene: TRBJ1-2
abundance: few
d_gene: TRBD1

CDR3aa: CASMGTGEYEQYF
CDR3nt: TGTGCCAGCATGGGGACAGGGGAATACGAGCAGTACTTC
v_gene: TRBV7-6
j_gene: TRBJ2-7
abundance: -
d_gene: TRBD1

CDR3aa: CASSFSGPSTDTQYF
CDR3nt: TGTGCCAGCAGTTTTAGCGGGCCTAGCACAGATACGCAGTATTTT
v_gene: TRBV28
j_gene: TRBJ2-3
abundance: few
d_gene: TRBD2

CDR3aa: CAWSSGGRMGQPQHF
CDR3nt: TGTGCCTGGAGTTCAGGGGGGAGAATGGGTCAGCCCCAGCATTTT
v_gene: TRBV30
j_gene: TRBJ1-5
abundance: -
d_gene: TRBD1

CDR3aa: CASSLTSGRTHEQFF
CDR3nt: TGTGCCAGCAGCTTGACTAGCGGGAGGACCCATGAGCAGTTCTTC
v_gene: TRBV7-3
j_gene: TRBJ2-1
abundance: -
d_gene: TRBD2

CDR3aa: CASSHTSGSDEQFF
CDR3nt: TGCGCCAGCAGCCATACTAGCGGGAGCGATGAGCAGTTCTTC
v_gene: TRBV4-1
j_gene: TRBJ2-1
abundance: -
d_gene: TRBD2

CDR3aa: CASSSGDTQYF
CDR3nt: TGTGCCAGCAGCTCGGGAGATACGCAGTATTTT
v_gene: TRBV11-3
j_gene: TRBJ2-3
abundance: -
d_gene: -

CDR3aa: CASTVGGNTIYF
CDR3nt: TGTGCCAGTACGGTTGGTGGAAACACCATATATTTT
v_gene: TRBV19
j_gene: TRBJ1-3
abundance: few
d_gene: -

CDR3aa: CASSPGLATDTQYF
CDR3nt: TGTGCCAGCAGCCCGGGACTGGCCACAGATACGCAGTATTTT
v_gene: TRBV7-3
j_gene: TRBJ2-3
abundance: -
d_gene: -

CDR3aa: CASSQGRGLTYEQYF
CDR3nt: TGCGCCAGCAGCCAAGGCAGGGGGCTCACCTACGAGCAGTACTTC
v_gene: TRBV4-1
j_gene: TRBJ2-7
abundance: -
d_gene: TRBD1

CDR3aa: CASSYSSGSIGGELFF
CDR3nt: TGTGCCAGCAGTTACTCGAGCGGGAGCATAGGCGGGGAGCTGTTTTTT
v_gene: TRBV6-5
j_gene: TRBJ2-2
abundance: -
d_gene: TRBD2

CDR3aa: CASSRRGAGGNEQFF
CDR3nt: TGTGCCAGTAGTCGGAGGGGGGCGGGAGGGAATGAGCAGTTCTTC
v_gene: TRBV19
j_gene: TRBJ2-1
abundance: -
d_gene: TRBD2

CDR3aa: CASRATGVDNEKLFF
CDR3nt: TGTGCCAGCAGGGCTACAGGGGTAGATAATGAAAAACTGTTTTTT
v_gene: TRBV2
j_gene: TRBJ1-4
abundance: -
d_gene: TRBD1

CDR3aa: CASSPTLQYEQYF
CDR3nt: TGTGCCAGCAGTCCTACCCTTCAATACGAGCAGTACTTC
v_gene: TRBV27
j_gene: TRBJ2-7
abundance: -
d_gene: -

CDR3aa: CASSPTGGGMNTEAFF
CDR3nt: TGTGCCAGCAGTCCAACAGGGGGTGGGATGAACACTGAAGCTTTCTTT
v_gene: TRBV27
j_gene: TRBJ1-1
abundance: -
d_gene: TRBD1

CDR3aa: CASSPGVGEGYEQYF
CDR3nt: TGTGCCAGCAGCCCAGGGGTGGGGGAGGGCTACGAGCAGTACTTC
v_gene: TRBV7-3
j_gene: TRBJ2-7
abundance: medium-sized
d_gene: -

CDR3aa: CASSEQGLGEQFF
CDR3nt: TGTGCCAGCAGCGAACAGGGGTTGGGTGAGCAGTTCTTC
v_gene: TRBV7-7
j_gene: TRBJ2-1
abundance: once
d_gene: TRBD1

CDR3aa: CASSNRGFKTEAFF
CDR3nt: TGTGCCAGTAGTAACAGGGGTTTTAAGACTGAAGCTTTCTTT
v_gene: TRBV19
j_gene: TRBJ1-1
abundance: -
d_gene: TRBD1

CDR3aa: CASSPLGQGPVKAQYF
CDR3nt: TGTGCCAGCAGCCCCCTGGGACAGGGGCCCGTAAAGGCCCAGTACTTC
v_gene: TRBV11-1
j_gene: TRBJ2-5
abundance: -
d_gene: TRBD1

CDR3aa: CASSSGTGNTEAFF
CDR3nt: TGCGCCAGCAGCTCCGGGACAGGGAACACTGAAGCTTTCTTT
v_gene: TRBV5-1
j_gene: TRBJ1-1
abundance: -
d_gene: TRBD1

CDR3aa: CASSPAVYNYGYTF
CDR3nt: TGTGCCAGCTCACCAGCGGTATATAACTATGGCTACACCTTC
v_gene: TRBV18
j_gene: TRBJ1-2
abundance: -
d_gene: -

CDR3aa: CASSLNRGTEYEQYF
CDR3nt: TGTGCCAGCAGTTTGAACAGGGGTACGGAGTACGAGCAGTACTTC
v_gene: TRBV27
j_gene: TRBJ2-7
abundance: -
d_gene: TRBD1

CDR3aa: CATVGPGELFF
CDR3nt: TGTGCGACAGTGGGGCCCGGGGAGCTGTTTTTT
v_gene: TRBV28
j_gene: TRBJ2-2
abundance: -
d_gene: -

CDR3aa: CASGLGQGYDTDTQYF
CDR3nt: TGTGCTAGTGGTTTGGGGCAGGGATATGACACAGATACGCAGTATTTT
v_gene: TRBV12-5
j_gene: TRBJ2-3
abundance: -
d_gene: -

CDR3aa: CASSRDIISGYTF
CDR3nt: TGTGCCAGCAGTCGGGACATCATAAGCGGCTACACCTTC
v_gene: TRBV6-5
j_gene: TRBJ1-2
abundance: few
d_gene: -

CDR3aa: CASSLVPTPTGGELFF
CDR3nt: TGTGCCAGCAGCTTAGTTCCCACGCCAACCGGCGGGGAGCTGTTTTTT
v_gene: TRBV7-8
j_gene: TRBJ2-2
abundance: -
d_gene: -

CDR3aa: CASSFKGANEQFF
CDR3nt: TGCGCCAGCAGCTTCAAGGGGGCCAATGAGCAGTTCTTC
v_gene: TRBV5-1
j_gene: TRBJ2-1
abundance: -
d_gene: TRBD1

CDR3aa: CASSFGLAGAYEQFF
CDR3nt: TGTGCCAGCAGTTTCGGTCTAGCGGGGGCGTATGAGCAGTTCTTC
v_gene: TRBV27
j_gene: TRBJ2-1
abundance: few
d_gene: TRBD2

CDR3aa: CASSGQGARRLNYGYTF
CDR3nt: TGTGCCAGCAGTGGACAGGGGGCGAGGAGACTAAACTATGGCTACACCTTC
v_gene: TRBV6-1
j_gene: TRBJ1-2
abundance: -
d_gene: TRBD1

CDR3aa: CASSPSAAGGYEQYF
CDR3nt: TGTGCCAGCAGTCCCTCGGCGGCAGGAGGGTACGAGCAGTACTTC
v_gene: TRBV5-4
j_gene: TRBJ2-7
abundance: -
d_gene: -

CDR3aa: CASSSLFEGEDRRFQPQHF
CDR3nt: TGTGCCAGCAGTTCCCTATTCGAGGGTGAGGACAGGAGGTTCCAGCCCCAGCATTTT
v_gene: TRBV28
j_gene: TRBJ1-5
abundance: -
d_gene: TRBD1

CDR3aa: CASSPGTGILQNIQYF
CDR3nt: TGTGCCAGCAGCCCCGGGACAGGGATACTCCAAAACATTCAGTACTTC
v_gene: TRBV7-3
j_gene: TRBJ2-4
abundance: -
d_gene: TRBD1

CDR3aa: CASSPRQGSDAFF
CDR3nt: TGTGCCAGCAGTCCTCGACAGGGGTCTGACGCTTTCTTT
v_gene: TRBV27
j_gene: TRBJ1-1
abundance: -
d_gene: TRBD1

CDR3aa: CASNRGGHTEAFF
CDR3nt: TGTGCCAGCAACAGGGGAGGTCACACTGAAGCTTTCTTT
v_gene: TRBV28
j_gene: TRBJ1-1
abundance: -
d_gene: TRBD1

CDR3aa: CANTEGGTGADTQYF
CDR3nt: TGTGCCAATACCGAGGGCGGGACAGGGGCAGATACGCAGTATTTT
v_gene: TRBV19
j_gene: TRBJ2-3
abundance: -
d_gene: TRBD1

CDR3aa: CASSFESYEQYF
CDR3nt: TGCGCCAGCAGCTTCGAGTCGTACGAGCAGTACTTC
v_gene: TRBV5-1
j_gene: TRBJ2-7
abundance: -
d_gene: -

CDR3aa: CASSDLRSSGNTIYF
CDR3nt: TGTGCCAGCAGTGATCTCCGGAGCTCTGGAAACACCATATATTTT
v_gene: TRBV6-1
j_gene: TRBJ1-3
abundance: -
d_gene: -

CDR3aa: CASSYSTGNYGYTF
CDR3nt: TGTGCCAGCAGTTACTCGACAGGAAACTATGGCTACACCTTC
v_gene: TRBV6-6
j_gene: TRBJ1-2
abundance: few
d_gene: -

CDR3aa: CASSEAGWGGGNTIYF
CDR3nt: TGTGCCAGCAGTGAAGCGGGTTGGGGCGGTGGAAACACCATATATTTT
v_gene: TRBV6-1
j_gene: TRBJ1-3
abundance: -
d_gene: -

CDR3aa: CASSHDGSAGQQFF
CDR3nt: TGTGCCAGCTCACACGACGGGTCGGCGGGCCAGCAGTTCTTC
v_gene: TRBV18
j_gene: TRBJ2-1
abundance: few
d_gene: -

CDR3aa: CASSLAGNQETQYF
CDR3nt: TGTGCCAGCAGCTTGGCAGGGAATCAAGAGACCCAGTACTTC
v_gene: TRBV5-6
j_gene: TRBJ2-5
abundance: -
d_gene: -

CDR3aa: CASSIGTNDWGRNQPQHF
CDR3nt: TGTGCCAGTAGTATTGGGACTAATGACTGGGGTAGGAATCAGCCCCAGCATTTT
v_gene: TRBV19
j_gene: TRBJ1-5
abundance: -
d_gene: -

CDR3aa: CASSLVKREKADTQYF
CDR3nt: TGTGCCAGCAGCTTAGTTAAGCGGGAGAAGGCAGATACGCAGTATTTT
v_gene: TRBV11-2
j_gene: TRBJ2-3
abundance: few
d_gene: TRBD2

CDR3aa: CASSLDSGGYEQYF
CDR3nt: TGTGCCAGCAGCTTAGATTCGGGGGGCTACGAGCAGTACTTC
v_gene: TRBV11-3
j_gene: TRBJ2-7
abundance: -
d_gene: TRBD2

CDR3aa: CASSLQTSGSYNERFF
CDR3nt: TGCGCCAGCAGCTTGCAGACTAGCGGCTCCTACAATGAGCGGTTCTTC
v_gene: TRBV5-1
j_gene: TRBJ2-1
abundance: -
d_gene: TRBD2

CDR3aa: CASSQTGTAYTDTQYF
CDR3nt: TGTGCCAGCAGTCAAACCGGGACAGCGTACACAGATACGCAGTATTTT
v_gene: TRBV2
j_gene: TRBJ2-3
abundance: -
d_gene: TRBD1